This entry is about one T cell receptor (beta chain). Its antigen is undetermined. The read terminates 3 residues ahead of where the CDR3 ends, so the germline J gene completes it. The entry originates in a study of T cells in women clearing cervical HPV infection. Turning to the study itself: Cases' blood sampling followed lesion detection by median approximately 150 days (90 to 200). The study's findings and limits: A classifier using richness and V gene abundances reached an AUC of around 0.83.

The table came from immunoSEQ multiplex PCR; TCRdb's copy has only in-frame clones and leaves some out. Its clone listing holds 30,000 to 40,000 clones. V lost 2 bases, J lost 0 bases, and 8 bases lay in between. The CDR3 sequence is 15 residues long. Germline lookup yields CDR1 SGHAT and CDR2 FQNNGV. The TCR was taken from a woman between 18 and 75 years old with a cervical HPV16 infection that either progressed to CIN3+ or cleared (not recorded which). The source material was blood buffy coat. The genes are TRBV11-2 and TRBJ1-3; D is ambiguous. The covered CDR3 bases are TGTGCCAGCAGCTTACGAGGGTTCTCTGGAAACACC. It is translated as CASSLRGFSGNT. The whole CDR3 sequence is CASSLRGFSGNTIYF.